The T cell receptor (beta chain) under discussion was sequenced for a study of blood T cell repertoires in COVID-19. Sequencing used immunoSEQ multiplex PCR; TCRdb keeps in-frame clones, though not all of them. The sample has roughly 92,000 clones, around 87% seen once. The CDR3 totals 16 residues. The V and J ends lost 3 bases and 1 base, in that order; junction bases with no gene match: 7. Germline V gene lookup returns CDR1 MNHNS and CDR2 SASEGT. The specimen was peripheral blood. The chain uses TRBV6-1 and TRBJ1-1, with TRBD1 matching over 8 bases. This TCR was sampled from a human donor with acute or convalescent COVID-19. The donor label of this sample is uncertain. In DNA form, the CDR3 reads TGTGCCAGCAGTGACGCCCGACAGGGGCGGAACACTGAAGCTTTCTTT. Translation: CASSDARQGRNTEAFF.